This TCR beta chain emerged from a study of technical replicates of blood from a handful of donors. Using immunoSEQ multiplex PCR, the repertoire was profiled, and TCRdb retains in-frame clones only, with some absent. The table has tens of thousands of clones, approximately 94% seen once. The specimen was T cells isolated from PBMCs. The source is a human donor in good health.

The CDR3 reads CASSLYRVNTEAFF. In nucleotides, the CDR3 is TGTGCCAGCAGTTTATATCGGGTGAACACTGAAGCTTTCTTT. The V call is TRBV27, the J call TRBJ1-1, with D unresolved. CDR1 MNHEY and CDR2 SMNVEV come from the germline V gene (reference sequence). CDR3 size: 14 residues. The germline V and J ends were trimmed by 1 base and 0 bases, with 6 bases remaining between them.